Described below is a single T cell receptor (beta chain) sequence and its context. A junction end diverges from the germline sequence, so it may reflect a read error. The sample belongs to a study of tumor-infiltrating lymphocytes in primary liver carcinoma. The CDR3 is made up of 13 amino acids. Per germline, CDR1 MNHEY and CDR2 SVGAGI. A primer in the constant region served to generate TCR beta cDNA from around 500 ng of total RNA. Three nested multiplex PCR rounds, a slightly modified ARM-PCR, produced the libraries for TCR beta. For roughly 11 cycles apiece, the opening two PCR rounds ran with TRBV1-TRBV30 forward primers and a C-beta reverse primer. TCRdb fed the multiplex PCR reads into MiXCR, producing one record per CDR3 protein. Seen here are over 95,000 distinct CDR3 sequences, 55% to 75% observed once, and the top ten hold 9% to 10%. From unsorted bulk tissue weighing about 20-31 mg, DNA and RNA were co-extracted.

This receptor was obtained from a woman aged 55-70 years with primary liver carcinoma and hepatitis B virus infection. Material: liver tumor tissue from sampling region 5. Subset specified: tumor region T5, tumor centre. This chain joins TRBV6-5 and TRBJ2-7; D is possibly TRBD1 (6 bases). Here the CDR3 reads CTSRLGQSREQYF. Written as DNA, the CDR3 is TGTACCAGCAGATTGGGACAATCGAGGGAGCAGTACTTC.